The clone carrying this TCR beta chain was seen once. The target antigen is unknown. These data originate in a study of STAT5B mutations in CD4+ large granular lymphocyte leukemia. Regarding the study as a whole: Compared with healthy controls (2/35), patient top clones favored TRBV06 (8/27). CD4-sorted patient repertoires seemed more clonal than healthy CD4+ repertoires.

V was pared by 3 bases and J by 2 bases, with 4 bases between. CDR3 length: 12 amino acids. Germline CDR1 MGHDK, CDR2 SYGVNS. As originally analysed: A productive frequency of 2.59 x 10-5 was the lowest detectable. Only in-frame clones appear in the TCRdb table, and some are missing; sequencing was by immunoSEQ multiplex PCR. Clone size and the V and J calls come from that table; the DNA yielded D and trimming. The data contain about 40,000 clones, roughly 83% of them singletons. Sequencing was performed on CD4+ T cells from blood buffy coats. This chain joins TRBV25-1 and TRBJ1-2; the D is unclear. The TCR was taken from a human donor in good health. CDR3 amino acids: CASSDQNYGYTF. CDR3 nucleotide sequence: TGTGCCAGCAGTGACCAGAACTATGGCTACACCTTC.